The clone carrying this T cell receptor beta chain showed up just a few times. Its antigen remains unidentified. This specimen comes from a study of T cells after yellow fever vaccination. Study summary: Where fractions had low cell numbers, libraries were prepared from them with the SMART-Seq v4 Ultra Low Input RNA kit. Regarding the study as a whole: Reappearance after the booster was observed for most primary-vaccination clones (around 96% CD4, almost 90% CD8).

The authors made TCR cDNA by 5'RACE template switching, adding a universal primer site and UMIs. TCRdb recomputed calls from the 5' RACE reads with MiXCR, one row per CDR3 protein. The sample includes approximately 600,000 distinct CDR3 sequences, approximately 13% seen only once; the top ten take 15%. Germline V CDR1 and CDR2: LNHDA, SQIVND (reference sequence). The CDR3 has 14 amino acids. The ends were cut back, 4 bases at V and 5 bases at J, with 14 bases in the middle. The V and J genes are TRBV19 and TRBJ2-5, with a weak D call TRBD2 (6 bases). This clonotype was obtained from a man aged 25 to 40 who received the YFV17D yellow fever vaccine. The source was PBMCs, collected on the day of the yellow fever booster vaccination. Written as DNA, the CDR3 is TGTGCCAGTAGTACTACAGGAGGAGGGGAGACCCAGTACTTC. As protein: CASSTTGGGETQYF.